The 18 T cell receptor beta chains below all came from one sample that was sequenced in a study of identical twins (dated by TCRdb to about 2016). The library came from 5' RACE. The run used an Illumina HiSeq 2000. The public reads were reanalyzed by TCRdb: fastp trimming at Q25, MiXCR alignment, in-frame beta chains only. Each entry is one CDR3 protein sequence, shown with its most common DNA and genes. The table for this sample lists roughly 1.6 million distinct CDR3 sequences; 25% to 35% of them were counted only once. 0.25% to 0.3% of the sample comes from the top ten. The material sequenced was cord blood. The receptor source for this set is a newborn girl in good health.

This clonotype was found a few times. V gene TRBV20-1 combines with J gene TRBJ2-3; D possibly corresponds to TRBD2 (6 bases). This CDR3 contains 15 residues. CDR1 is DFQATT and CDR2 is SNEGSKA in the germline V gene (reference sequence). Trimming left V 6 bases short and J 2 bases short, with 18 bases between. The CDR3 region is CSAGLLSGPTDTQYF. The CDR3 DNA follows: TGCAGTGCGGGCCTCCTTAGCGGCCCCACAGATACGCAGTATTTT.

Here the CDR3 reads CSALSSGRDYEQYF. DNA for the CDR3: TGCAGTGCCCTTTCTAGCGGGAGGGACTACGAGCAGTACTTC. The J gene is TRBJ2-7, the V gene TRBV20-1; TRBD2 matches at 12 bases. This CDR3 region has 14 residues. V was pared by 6 bases and J by 3 bases, with 6 bases of the junction left unmatched. Germline V gene data show CDR1 as DFQATT and CDR2 as SNEGSKA (reference sequence).

The chain has TRBV29-1 and TRBJ2-3; D unresolved. CDR1 SQVTM and CDR2 ANQGSEA come from the germline V gene. The length of the CDR3 is 14 residues. V gave up 7 bases and J gave up 2 bases, with 16 bases separating them. CDR3 loop: CSAQVGRSTDTQYF. The CDR3 nucleotides are TGCAGCGCCCAAGTGGGCAGGTCCACAGATACGCAGTATTTT.

This clonotype showed up just a few times. The chain is built from TRBV11-2 and TRBJ2-7; 9 positions agree with TRBD2. J gave up 2 bases and V 6 bases, and 5 bases lay outside the gene matches. The CDR3 spans 14 residues. Germline values: CDR1 SGHAT, CDR2 FQNNGV. The CDR3 coding sequence is TGTGCCAGCAGGCTAGCGGGACAAACCTACGAGCAGTACTTC. It translates to CASRLAGQTYEQYF. The whole variable domain, filled in from reference TRBV11-2 and TRBJ2-7, reads EAGVAQSPRYKIIEKRQSVAFWCNPISGHATLYWYQQILGQGPKLLIQFQNNGVVDDSQLPKDRFSAERLKGVDSTLKIQPAKLEDSAVYLCASRLAGQTYEQYFGPGTRLTVT.

This clonotype appeared many times. One end of the junction does not line up with germline, which may come from a read error. The CDR3 reads CASSLQNTEAFF. In DNA form, the CDR3 reads TGTGCCAGCAGCTTACAGAACACTGAAGCTTTCTTT. The chain uses TRBV5-1 and TRBJ1-1; D gene uncertain. CDR3 length: 12 residues. Germline V CDR1 and CDR2: SGHRS, YFSETQ.

In its sample, this clonotype was seen a few times. The V and J genes are TRBV10-3 and TRBJ1-4; no firm D call. CDR1 and CDR2 from the germline V gene are ENHRY and SYGVKD. V lost 0 bases to trimming and J lost 5 bases, with 16 bases between them. The CDR3 has 17 residues. The CDR3 region is CAISESLYWTENEKLFF. CDR3 coding DNA: TGTGCCATCAGTGAGTCGCTGTACTGGACGGAAAATGAAAAACTGTTTTTT.

This clonotype came up a few times. A read error may account for a junction end that differs from germline. The gene calls are TRBV29-1 and TRBJ2-1, with D possibly matching TRBD1 (6 bases). Germline-derived CDR1 and CDR2 are SQVTM and ANQGSEA. The CDR3 is 14 residues long. This CDR3 is CSVETTGSGNGQFF. In DNA, the CDR3 is TGCAGCGTTGAAACAACAGGGTCGGGGAATGGGCAGTTCTTC.

The chain links TRBV20-1 to TRBJ1-1; TRBD1 is a possible D gene (5 bases). There are 12 residues in the CDR3. With 6 bases removed from V and 8 bases from J, the gap between germline ends came to 16 bases. The germline gives CDR1 DFQATT, CDR2 SNEGSKA (reference sequence). This CDR3 is CSALLAGTEAFF. Here the CDR3 DNA reads TGCAGTGCCCTCCTCGCCGGGACCGAAGCTTTCTTT.

This clonotype was seen a handful of times. V and J are TRBV28 and TRBJ1-2, with D tentatively TRBD1 (5 bases). V dropped 5 bases and J dropped 12 bases, with 22 bases sitting between them. Per the germline V gene, CDR1 is MDHEN and CDR2 is SYDVKM. The CDR3 is 14 residues long. CDR3 coding DNA: TGTGCCAGCAGTCCCGCCCCACAGGTGGATTCTAACACCTTC. Translation gives CASSPAPQVDSNTF.

As concerns this clonotype: At one of its ends the junction is not consistent with the germline gene, which may arise from a read error. The chain uses TRBV7-2 and TRBJ1-2; tentatively, D is TRBD1 (6 bases). The CDR3 runs to 18 residues. Germline V lookup: CDR1 SGHTA, CDR2 FQGNSA. As DNA, the CDR3 is TGTGCCAGCAGCTCATTAGCTGTTTGGACAGCTGCTAACTATGGCTACATCTTC. Its translation: CASSSLAVWTAANYGYIF. Together with reference TRBV7-2 and TRBJ1-2, the CDR3 gives the full variable domain: GAGVSQSPSNKVTEKGKDVELRCDPISGHTALYWYRQSLGQGLEFLIYFQGNSAPDKSGLPSDRFSAERTGGSVSTLTIQRTQQEDSAVYLCASSSLAVWTAANYGYIFGSGTRLTVV.

The chain couples TRBV7-2 to TRBJ2-1, with a tentative D call TRBD2 (5 bases). Trimming took off 2 bases at V and 8 bases at J, with 16 bases between the two ends. CDR1 SGHTA and CDR2 FQGNSA come from the germline V gene. This CDR3 has 15 residues. CDR3 sequence (DNA): TGTGCCAGCAGCTTACTCTGGACTGGGTCGGATGAGCAGTTCTTC. Translated: CASSLLWTGSDEQFF.

V gene TRBV7-9 combines with J gene TRBJ1-2, with TRBD1 matching over 8 bases. The germline CDR1 and CDR2 sequences are SEHNR and FQNEAQ (reference sequence). CDR3 length equals 15 residues. The J segment lost 4 bases and the V segment lost 1 base, leaving 5 bases of the junction unmatched. The CDR3 DNA sequence: TGTGCCAGCAGCTTAGAAACAGGGGGTGTCTATGGCTACACCTTC. As protein: CASSLETGGVYGYTF. Based on the CDR3 plus reference TRBV7-9 and TRBJ1-2, the full variable domain is DTGVSQNPRHKITKRGQNVTFRCDPISEHNRLYWYRQTLGQGPEFLTYFQNEAQLEKSRLLSDRFSAERPKGSFSTLEIQRTEQGDSAMYLCASSLETGGVYGYTFGSGTRLTVV.

CDR3 coding DNA: TGTGCCATCAGGGAGGGACTAGGACTTTACAATGAGCAGTTCTTC. It specifies CAIREGLGLYNEQFF. V usage is TRBV10-3 and J usage is TRBJ2-1; 8 bases match TRBD2. Germline trimming cut 6 bases from V and 4 bases from J; bases unmatched to any gene: 8. This CDR3 is built from 15 residues. Germline V gives CDR1 ENHRY, CDR2 SYGVKD.

Ten or more counts support this clonotype. The rearrangement joins TRBV20-1 to TRBJ1-2; 10 nucleotides line up with TRBD1. CDR3 length equals 15 residues. V lost 0 bases and J lost 8; bases outside the gene matches: 9. CDR1 is DFQATT and CDR2 is SNEGSKA in the germline V gene (reference sequence). As DNA, the CDR3 is TGCAGTGCTAGAGAGAGGACAGGGGGATTTTACGGCTACACCTTC. Its translation: CSARERTGGFYGYTF.

The chain is built from TRBV29-1 and TRBJ2-3; 10 bases line up with TRBD2. Germline CDR1 and CDR2: SQVTM and ANQGSEA. CDR3 length: 14 amino acids. J lost 1 base, V lost 6 bases, and 4 bases had no gene match. CDR3 amino acids: CSVRAGGGTDTQYF. The CDR3 nucleotides are TGCAGCGTCCGAGCGGGGGGGGGCACAGATACGCAGTATTTT.

V is TRBV21-1 and J is TRBJ1-1; TRBD1, the table's D call, lacks a check against the DNA. TRBV21-1 is a listed pseudogene. The CDR3 consists of 11 residues. CDR3 in amino acids: CASIDRVEAFF. In DNA, the CDR3 is TGTGCCAGCATCGACAGGGTTGAAGCTTTCTTT.

This clonotype was picked up a small number of times. The chain has TRBV29-1 and TRBJ2-3; possibly TRBD1 for D (6 bases). V lost 2 bases to trimming and J lost 6 bases, with 12 bases between them. CDR1 SQVTM and CDR2 ANQGSEA come from the germline V gene. The CDR3 runs 13 residues. The CDR3 loop reads CSVELGAGDTQYF. The CDR3 coding sequence is TGCAGCGTTGAATTGGGGGCCGGGGATACGCAGTATTTT.

The chain joins TRBV20-1 to TRBJ2-7, with 9 bases matching TRBD2. Germline V gives CDR1 DFQATT, CDR2 SNEGSKA (reference sequence). V was pared by 3 bases and J by 2 bases, with 5 bases of the junction left unmatched. There are 14 residues in the CDR3. The CDR3 DNA is TGCAGTGCTAGTCCGGGACTAGCCGCCTACGAGCAGTACTTC. This encodes CSASPGLAAYEQYF.